Given below is one TCR beta chain in context. This sample was taken from a study of Ad26.COV2.S vaccination and SARS-CoV-2 variants. Using immunoSEQ multiplex PCR, the repertoire was profiled, and TCRdb retains in-frame clones only, with some absent. The sample includes roughly 400,000 clones, approximately 90% of them seen just once. Specified treatment: about 20 received Ad26.COV2.S at low or high dose, single or two shots; 5 received placebo; per-sample allocation not given. Specimen acquisition occurred on day 63 following the initial vaccine or placebo injection. Within Boston, the person who donated was an adult of 18-55 years. The receptor was derived from a person aged 18 to 65 who received the Ad26.COV2.S COVID-19 vaccine or a placebo. The sequencing used peripheral blood, collected in a trial of Ad26.COV2.S vaccine versus placebo.

CDR3 DNA: TGTGCCAGCAGCTTGGGAAGACAGGGGGCATATAGCAATCAGCCCCAGCATTTT. It encodes CASSLGRQGAYSNQPQHF. The chain recombines TRBV5-5 with TRBJ1-5, with 10 bases lining up with TRBD1. Germline loops: CDR1 SGHKS, CDR2 YYEKEE (reference sequence). After removal of 0 bases from V and 0 bases from J, the junction contained 6 bases not matched to a gene. This CDR3 has 18 residues.